The 30 T cell receptor beta chains reported below all come from one sample, sequenced in a study of blood T cells in healthy people across ages. Next came a second PCR, run for about 7 to 11 cycles, which used a sample-barcoded 5' primer along with a J-beta primer mix. TCRdb processed the 5' RACE reads anew with MiXCR; each CDR3 protein has one entry. Among roughly 700,000 distinct CDR3 sequences listed, around 48% were seen once. The sequencing input was blood. These receptors all come from a woman aged 55-70 years in good health.

In nucleotides, the CDR3 is TGCAGTGCTAGACTCCGGGATGGCTACACCTTC. Translation: CSARLRDGYTF. The chain combines TRBV20-1 with TRBJ1-2; D remains ambiguous. CDR3 size: 11 residues. The V and J ends lost 2 bases and 6 bases respectively, with 7 bases between them. CDR1 is DFQATT and CDR2 is SNEGSKA in the germline V gene (reference sequence).

This clonotype was observed a single time. This chain connects TRBV4-1 to TRBJ1-1; D is perhaps TRBD1 (6 bases). The CDR3 is made up of 14 amino acids. Trimming took off 7 bases at V and 4 bases at J, with 16 bases between the two ends. The germline V gene has CDR1 MGHRA and CDR2 YSYEKL. The CDR3 DNA reads TGCGCCAGCACCGTACAGGGAGATGGCACTGAAGCTTTCTTT. Translation gives CASTVQGDGTEAFF.

A few counts support this clonotype. The V gene is TRBV7-2, the J gene TRBJ2-1; 7 bases align to TRBD2. Germline-derived CDR1 and CDR2 are SGHTA and FQGNSA. CDR3 size: 16 residues. Trimming cost V 1 base and J 5 bases; bases outside gene matches: 8. The CDR3 reads CASSLGSAGYNNEQFF. DNA for the CDR3: TGTGCCAGCAGCTTAGGGTCAGCGGGATACAACAATGAGCAGTTCTTC.

The V gene is TRBV29-1, the J gene TRBJ1-2; 8 bases fit TRBD1. This CDR3 has 15 amino acids. Looked up from germline, CDR1 is SQVTM and CDR2 is ANQGSEA. The V segment lost 4 bases and the J segment 2 bases; nucleotides outside the gene matches: 9. In DNA, the CDR3 is TGCAGCGTTGCGGGGGGACAGGAGGGAAACTATGGCTACACCTTC. This codes for CSVAGGQEGNYGYTF.

This sequence joins TRBV9 and TRBJ2-7; 13 bases agree with TRBD2. Trimming removed 4 bases from V and 3 bases from J; junction bases left unmatched: 7. The CDR3 has 16 residues. Germline CDR1 is SGDLS and CDR2 is YYNGEE. The CDR3 DNA reads as TGTGCCAGCAGCTTAGAGGGGACTAGCGGGGACTACGAGCAGTACTTC. Its translation is CASSLEGTSGDYEQYF.

The V gene is TRBV27, the J gene TRBJ2-7; 9 bases match TRBD1. Losses at the gene ends were 4 bases for V and 4 bases for J; bases not matched to a gene: 8. The CDR3 has 15 amino acids. Per the germline V gene, CDR1 is MNHEY and CDR2 is SMNVEV (reference sequence). CDR3 bases: TGTGCCAGCAGTTACGTGGGACAGGGTCCGTACGAGCAGTACTTC. This encodes CASSYVGQGPYEQYF.

This clonotype turned up a few times. The chain combines TRBV11-3 with TRBJ2-5, with 9 bases fitting TRBD1. Germline CDR1 is SGHNT and CDR2 is YENEEA. V was clipped by 0 bases and J by 2 bases; unmatched bases: 4. This CDR3 spans 16 amino acids. CDR3 loop: CASSLDPTGGQETQYF. The CDR3 DNA follows: TGTGCCAGCAGCTTAGACCCGACAGGGGGTCAAGAGACCCAGTACTTC.

This clonotype was seen just once. The chain joins TRBV9 to TRBJ2-7; 7 bases are shared with TRBD2. Trimming at V came to 6 bases and at J to 1 base, leaving 10 bases not matched to a gene. The CDR3 has 15 residues. The germline V gene encodes CDR1 SGDLS and CDR2 YYNGEE. Written as DNA, the CDR3 is TGTGCCAGCACCAAGACGGCGGGAGCATCCTACGAGCAGTACTTC. Amino acid sequence: CASTKTAGASYEQYF. Supplemented by reference TRBV9 and TRBJ2-7, the full variable domain reads DSGVTQTPKHLITATGQRVTLRCSPRSGDLSVYWYQQSLDQGLQFLIQYYNGEERAKGNILERFSAQQFPDLHSELNLSSLELGDSALYFCASTKTAGASYEQYFGPGTRLTVT.

In regard to this clonotype: Since a much larger clone is just one base distant, this may be a read error. The V and J genes are TRBV29-1 and TRBJ2-1; D is uncertain. Germline lookup yields CDR1 SQVTM and CDR2 ANQGSEA. The CDR3 runs 13 residues. CDR3 region: CSGQESSYIEQFF. Written as DNA, the CDR3 is TGCAGCGGCCAAGAGAGCTCCTACATTGAGCAGTTCTTC.

This clonotype was counted only a few times. The V call is TRBV4-2, the J call TRBJ2-4, with a weak D call TRBD2 (6 bases). CDR3 length: 16 amino acids. Germline CDR1 LGHNA, CDR2 YNFKEQ. Trimming stripped 5 bases from V and 2 bases from J, with 16 bases between. This CDR3 is CASSSGTSESKNIQYF. CDR3 nucleotide sequence: TGTGCCAGCAGCTCAGGGACTTCCGAGTCCAAAAACATTCAGTACTTC.

For the CDR3, the DNA is TGTGCCAGCAGCAAATACCGGGACAGCACTGAAGCTTTCTTT. This encodes CASSKYRDSTEAFF. The chain combines TRBV21-1 with TRBJ1-1; the DNA was not used to check the table's D call, TRBD1. TRBV21-1 is given as a pseudogene. CDR3 length: 14 amino acids.

This clonotype turned up a few times. The chain is built from TRBV5-1 and TRBJ2-5; D possibly uses TRBD1 or TRBD2 (5 bases each). CDR3 size: 15 residues. Germline V gene sequence: CDR1 SGHRS, CDR2 YFSETQ. V was shortened by 5 bases and J by 1 base, with 15 bases between the two germline ends. The CDR3 DNA reads as TGCGCCAGCAGGAGGACGGGGCGGCGCCAAGAGACCCAGTACTTC. Translated: CASRRTGRRQETQYF.

V usage is TRBV28 and J usage is TRBJ1-2; D is ambiguous. V lost 1 base and J 3 bases, leaving 18 bases between the germline ends. The CDR3 consists of 17 residues. From germline, CDR1 is MDHEN and CDR2 SYDVKM. CDR3 protein: CASSLSRIGEADYGYTF. As DNA, the CDR3 is TGTGCCAGCAGTTTATCCCGTATCGGGGAAGCTGACTATGGCTACACCTTC.

This clonotype was seen more than once but under ten times. The CDR3 spells CASSVVGLAGATETQYF. CDR3 nucleotides: TGTGCCAGCAGCGTAGTGGGACTAGCGGGAGCAACAGAGACCCAGTACTTC. The chain joins TRBV9 to TRBJ2-5, with 14 bases fitting TRBD2. Germline V gene sequence: CDR1 SGDLS, CDR2 YYNGEE. There are 17 residues in the CDR3. V was clipped by 0 bases and J by 4 bases; unmatched bases: 5.

This clonotype has a count of ten or more. The chain links TRBV6-2 or TRBV6-3 to TRBJ1-1, with D perhaps TRBD1 (6 bases). Trimming stripped 4 bases from V and 1 base from J, with 7 bases between. From germline, CDR1 is MNHEY and CDR2 SVGEGT. The CDR3 has 13 residues. The CDR3 bases are TGTGCCAGCAGTTCACAGGGGAACACTGAAGCTTTCTTT. This encodes CASSSQGNTEAFF.

The rearrangement uses TRBV27 and TRBJ2-4, with TRBD1 matching over 7 bases. The V segment lost 0 bases and the J segment 6 bases; nucleotides outside the gene matches: 8. This CDR3 is 16 amino acids long. Germline assignment: CDR1 MNHEY and CDR2 SMNVEV (reference sequence). The CDR3 DNA follows: TGTGCCAGCAGTTTATCGAAAAGGGGGCCTATAAACATTCAGTACTTC. It encodes CASSLSKRGPINIQYF.

The rearrangement links TRBV6-1 to TRBJ2-4; possibly TRBD2 for D (6 bases). CDR3 length: 14 residues. Trimming removed 7 bases at V and 13 bases at J, with 23 bases between. Germline loops: CDR1 MNHNS, CDR2 SASEGT. CDR3 sequence: CASNRRDSYGKQYF. The CDR3 bases are TGTGCCAGCAATCGGAGGGATTCCTATGGCAAGCAGTACTTC.

This clonotype was counted a single time. This chain links TRBV20-1 with TRBJ2-3, with D maybe TRBD2 (5 bases). CDR1 and CDR2 from the germline V gene are DFQATT and SNEGSKA (reference sequence). The CDR3 has 18 residues. The V end was cut by 0 bases, the J end by 0 bases, with 19 bases between. The CDR3 DNA reads TGCAGTGCTAGAGATCTGGCGAGGAGCGGAGCAAGCACAGATACGCAGTATTTT. Protein sequence: CSARDLARSGASTDTQYF.

This clonotype was picked up a small number of times. J is TRBJ2-7 and V is TRBV7-2, with D maybe TRBD2 (6 bases). V lost 5 bases to trimming and J lost 2 bases, with 16 bases between them. From germline, CDR1 is SGHTA and CDR2 FQGNSA. The CDR3 sequence is 15 residues long. The CDR3 DNA is TGTGCCAGCAGCCCCCCGAGGGTAGCGGCCTACGAGCAGTACTTC. Translation: CASSPPRVAAYEQYF.

The chain carries TRBV5-1 and TRBJ2-7, with 8 bases fitting TRBD1. V was pared by 1 base and J by 2 bases, with 5 bases of the junction left unmatched. The CDR3 loop spans 15 amino acids. CDR1 and CDR2 (germline): SGHRS, YFSETQ. The CDR3 protein is CASSLSRQGTYEQYF. The DNA of the CDR3 is TGCGCCAGCAGCTTGTCACGACAGGGGACCTACGAGCAGTACTTC.

CDR3 coding DNA: TGTGCCAGCGCGTGGCGGGGCCGGTTCTACGAGCAGTACTTC. It yields the protein CASAWRGRFYEQYF. This chain uses TRBV7-8 with TRBJ2-5, with D tentatively TRBD2 (6 bases). The DNA end is more similar to TRBJ2-7, so the J call may be wrong. Per the germline V gene, CDR1 is SGHVS and CDR2 is FQNEAQ. The CDR3 contains 14 residues.

This rearrangement joins TRBV19 to TRBJ2-4, with D unresolved. This CDR3 region has 13 residues. V was clipped by 5 bases and J by 10 bases, with 15 bases between them. The germline V gene has CDR1 LNHDA and CDR2 SQIVND (reference sequence). In nucleotides, the CDR3 is TGTGCCAGTAGTGCCCGGGCCCCTGGGATTCAGTACTTC. It yields the protein CASSARAPGIQYF.

This sequence joins TRBV20-1 and TRBJ1-4; D may be TRBD1 (6 bases). The CDR3 covers 13 residues. Trimming shortened V by 5 bases and J by 7 bases, and 14 bases separated the two germline ends. CDR1 is DFQATT, CDR2 SNEGSKA, per germline (reference sequence). The CDR3 loop reads CSAGRGTGEKLFF. The CDR3 nucleotides read TGCAGTGCTGGGAGGGGGACGGGTGAAAAACTGTTTTTT.

The chain couples TRBV7-3 to TRBJ2-1; 9 bases fit TRBD2. Germline V gives CDR1 SGHTA, CDR2 FQGTGA. The CDR3 extends over 15 amino acids. After removal of 2 bases from V and 6 bases from J, the junction contained 5 bases not matched to a gene. Here the CDR3 DNA reads TGTGCCAGCAGCTTAGCTGCGGGAGGGCCCAATGAGCAGTTCTTC. This translates into CASSLAAGGPNEQFF.

This chain joins TRBV12-3 or TRBV12-4 and TRBJ2-1, with a tentative D call TRBD2 (6 bases). Trimming stripped 3 bases from V and 2 bases from J, with 14 bases between. The CDR3 is 16 residues long. The CDR3 DNA reads TGTGCCAGCAGTTTTCTAATGCGGGGTACCTACAATGAGCAGTTCTTC. This gives the protein CASSFLMRGTYNEQFF.

This sequence joins TRBV4-3 and TRBJ2-7; a weak D match, TRBD1 (6 bases). Germline V CDR1 and CDR2: LGHNA, YSLEER. This CDR3 has 15 residues. Trimming stripped 4 bases from V and 0 bases from J, with 13 bases between. CDR3 residues: CASSRLQDSSYEQYF. The CDR3 DNA reads as TGCGCCAGCAGCCGACTCCAGGACAGCTCCTACGAGCAGTACTTC.

This clonotype was seen many times. V is TRBV4-2 and J is TRBJ1-4; 7 nucleotides match TRBD1. Unmatched junction bases numbered 13, after V lost 4 bases and J lost 5 bases. Germline V gene data show CDR1 as LGHNA and CDR2 as YNFKEQ. The CDR3 is made up of 17 amino acids. CDR3 bases: TGTGCCAGCAGCCTACGAGGCCAGGGACAGAACAATGAAAAACTGTTTTTT. Its protein product is CASSLRGQGQNNEKLFF.

The rearrangement joins TRBV7-3 to TRBJ2-3, with D maybe TRBD2 (5 bases). Looked up from germline, CDR1 is SGHTA and CDR2 is FQGTGA. V shed 1 base and J shed 6 bases, with 11 bases lying between them. The CDR3 sequence is 14 residues long. CDR3 amino acids: CASSLNVGADTQYF. The CDR3 coding sequence is TGTGCCAGCAGCTTAAACGTGGGAGCGGATACGCAGTATTTT.

This clonotype showed up just a few times. This rearrangement joins TRBV10-3 to TRBJ2-1; D might be TRBD2 (6 bases). Trimming removed 7 bases at V and 4 bases at J, with 17 bases between. The CDR3 consists of 15 residues. Germline V gene data show CDR1 as ENHRY and CDR2 as SYGVKD. Here the CDR3 DNA reads TGTGCCATCAACTCTCTGGCGGGAACATACAATGAGCAGTTCTTC. This encodes CAINSLAGTYNEQFF.

The V and J genes are TRBV27 and TRBJ1-2; no reliable D call. The CDR3 has 13 residues. Germline CDR1 is MNHEY and CDR2 is SMNVEV (reference sequence). The germline V and J ends were trimmed by 6 bases and 3 bases, with 11 bases remaining between them. CDR3 in DNA: TGTGCCAGCAGGCCCGGCGGGGACTATGGCTACACCTTC. Translating it yields CASRPGGDYGYTF.